The sequence of this T cell receptor (beta chain) was determined in a study of blood T cell repertoires in COVID-19. Overall study context: Samples representing acute and convalescent COVID-19 were sourced from the United States, Italy and Spain.

As processed by the authors: Amplification of reference gene primers was used by the study to estimate nucleated cell counts. Repertoires were generated with immunoSEQ multiplex PCR, while TCRdb's copy carries only in-frame clones and drops some. The V and J calls and clone size were taken over from that table, and D and trimming were inferred from the DNA. There are around 190,000 clones in the sample; roughly four fifths occur only once, and nearly 9.5% lies in the top ten. Researchers sorted participants into cohorts using their self-reported clinical history. The V gene's germline CDR1 is MNHEY and CDR2 SMNVEV (reference sequence). The CDR3 loop spans 22 amino acids. With V trimmed by 2 bases and J by 0 bases, 15 bases remained unmatched.

The chain combines TRBV27 with TRBJ1-6, with 11 bases matching TRBD1. This clonotype originated in a man aged 35 to 55 who had recovered from COVID-19. The specimen was PBMCs or T cells enriched from blood (not recorded which). CDR3 in DNA: TGTGCCAGCAGTTTAAAGTTTTCGTTGGTCGGGACAGGGGGCTCCTATAATTCACCCCTCCACTTT. Its protein product is CASSLKFSLVGTGGSYNSPLHF.